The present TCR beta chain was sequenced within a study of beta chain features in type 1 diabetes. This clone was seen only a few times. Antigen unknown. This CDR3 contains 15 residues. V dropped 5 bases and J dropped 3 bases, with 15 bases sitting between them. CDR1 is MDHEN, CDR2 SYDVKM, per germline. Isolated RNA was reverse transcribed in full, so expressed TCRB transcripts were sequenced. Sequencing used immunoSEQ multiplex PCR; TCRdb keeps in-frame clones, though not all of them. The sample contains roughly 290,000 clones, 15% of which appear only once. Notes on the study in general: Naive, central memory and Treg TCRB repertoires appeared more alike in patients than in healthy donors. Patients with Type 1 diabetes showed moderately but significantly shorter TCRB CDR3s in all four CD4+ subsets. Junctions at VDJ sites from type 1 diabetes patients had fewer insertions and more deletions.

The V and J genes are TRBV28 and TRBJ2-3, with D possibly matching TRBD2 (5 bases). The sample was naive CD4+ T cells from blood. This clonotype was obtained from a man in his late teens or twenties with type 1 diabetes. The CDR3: CASSPPTGVTDTQYF. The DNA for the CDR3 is TGTGCCAGCAGTCCCCCAACCGGGGTGACAGATACGCAGTATTTT.